One sample yielded the 2 T cell receptor beta chains listed below, sequenced in a study of cytomegalovirus exposure and HLA in healthy donors. The PCR had 60 Vbeta and 13 Jbeta primers. Using immunoSEQ multiplex PCR, the repertoire was profiled, and TCRdb retains in-frame clones only, with some absent. The profile shows 110,000 to 150,000 clones, 75% of them singletons. The sequenced sample was PBMCs. The receptors derive from a man aged 30 to 39 in good health and CMV-seronegative.

The DNA for the CDR3 is TGTGCCAGCAGTGACGCTTACAGAAACAATGAGCAGTTCTTC. It specifies CASSDAYRNNEQFF. This chain uses TRBV6-4 with TRBJ2-1; D gene uncertain. With 2 bases removed from V and 5 bases from J, the gap between germline ends came to 10 bases. Germline values: CDR1 MRHNA, CDR2 SNTAGT. This CDR3 region has 14 residues.

This chain uses TRBV30 with TRBJ2-7, with 7 nucleotides matching TRBD1. CDR3 length: 13 residues. The V segment lost 5 bases and the J segment 2 bases; nucleotides outside the gene matches: 6. Germline V gives CDR1 GTSNPN, CDR2 SVGIG (reference sequence). CDR3 region: CAWEPDRAYEQYF. The CDR3 DNA is TGTGCCTGGGAGCCCGACAGGGCCTACGAGCAGTACTTC.